The source of this TCR beta chain is a study of molecular identifiers for immune sequencing clone quantification. This clonotype was seen many times. Its antigen remains unknown. TCRdb ran MiXCR on the PCR reads and lists one entry per CDR3 protein. This table holds 300,000 to 400,000 distinct CDR3 sequences, about a quarter found once. V lost 4 bases, J lost 6 bases, and 6 bases stayed unmatched. Germline V gives CDR1 SEHNR, CDR2 FQNEAQ (reference sequence). This CDR3 is 15 amino acids long. Study-level findings and limits: Spiked Jurkat TCR RNA originating from one cell could reportedly be identified amid some 950,000 naive cells. Effector cells kept over 97% of their molecules in clones above 20 RNA copies, while naive cells kept under 1% there.

This chain connects TRBV7-9 to TRBJ2-4, with 10 nucleotides matching TRBD2. This sequence originates from a human donor in good health. Some libraries in this study had Jurkat cell RNA spiked in. The source material was naive CD8+ T cells from blood, with Jurkat cell RNA spiked in. Subset meaning: FACS-sorted CD8+CD4-CCR7+CD45RA+ naive T cells. The CDR3 region is CASSWVLAGRNIQYF. CDR3 nucleotides: TGTGCCAGCAGCTGGGTACTAGCGGGGCGAAACATTCAGTACTTC. Variable domain in full (rest from reference TRBV7-9 and TRBJ2-4): DTGVSQNPRHKITKRGQNVTFRCDPISEHNRLYWYRQTLGQGPEFLTYFQNEAQLEKSRLLSDRFSAERPKGSFSTLEIQRTEQGDSAMYLCASSWVLAGRNIQYFGAGTRLSVL.